This TCR beta chain derives from a study of vaccination and CD4 T cells after COVID-19. General observations from the study: Early post-infection timepoints were missing, and relatively few convalescent patients were studied.

V lost 3 bases, J lost 1 base, and 10 bases lay in between. The CDR3 totals 14 residues. Germline CDR1 reads KGHSH; CDR2 reads LQKENI. With the Oncomine TCR Beta short-read assay, DNA from cultured CD4+ T cells was sequenced. TCRdb reanalysed the PCR reads using MiXCR and keeps one entry per CDR3 protein. The sample contains 11,000 or so distinct CDR3 sequences, 56% of which appear only once. On this clonotype: Its antigen is as yet unknown.

Treatment denoted: approximately 9-day PBMC culture with coronavirus spike peptide pools or control peptides (ViraFEST assay). Wells contained roughly 1.9 million PBMCs each, and these were cultured with 10 IU/ml IL-2 and 9.5 to 10 ug/ml peptide pools. This sequence originates from a human donor who had recovered from COVID-19. Sequenced input: CD4+ T cells from blood, cultured in vitro. The V gene is TRBV18, the J gene TRBJ2-7; the D gene could be TRBD1 or TRBD2 (5 bases each). CDR3 residues: CASSPLGRSYEQYF. The DNA for the CDR3 is TGTGCCAGCTCACCCCTGGGACGGTCCTACGAGCAGTACTTC.